What follows are 3 T cell receptor beta chains derived from one specimen sequenced in a study of immune heterogeneity within non-small cell lung tumors listed by TCRdb under 2018. The TCR template was genomic DNA extracted from bulk tumor tissue, and around 610 ng of gDNA was amplified for each sample. During surgery, multiple biopsies were taken from each primary tumor and placed as far apart as possible within the tumor mass. The study cohort was described as untreated, and patients were newly diagnosed NSCLC cases undergoing curative surgery. Instrument on record: HiSeq X Ten. The TCR beta CDR3 region was amplified with a multiplex PCR system, in which a first round of roughly 9 cycles was run using 32 V-gene forward and 13 J-gene reverse primers. Using fastp at Q25 and MiXCR, TCRdb reprocessed the public reads and kept productive beta chains. Duplicate CDR3 protein sequences are folded into a single record with the most common DNA and genes. Recorded for this sample are over 14,000 distinct CDR3 sequences; more than 30% of them occurred a single time. The biggest ten clones account for roughly 15% of the sample.

The sample was lung tumor tissue. These receptors were taken from a woman aged 45-60 years with non-small cell lung cancer.

Regarding this clonotype: A read error may account for a junction end that differs from germline. CDR3 region: CASRGDSLLAESFF. CDR3 nucleotides: TGTGCCAGCAGGGGGGACAGTCTTCTCGCTGAATCTTTCTTT. The V gene is TRBV7-2, the J gene TRBJ1-1; 7 bases line up with TRBD1. CDR1 and CDR2 (germline): SGHTA, FQGNSA. This CDR3 is 14 amino acids long.

CDR3 DNA sequence: TGTGCCAGCAGTGCAGGTGCGGGGATAAAACTGTTTTTT. Amino acid sequence: CASSAGAGIKLFF. The V and J genes are TRBV25-1 and TRBJ1-4, with no clear D. CDR1 is MGHDK, CDR2 SYGVNS, per germline. This CDR3 has 13 amino acids. V lost 4 bases, J lost 10 bases, and 13 bases lay in between.

This clonotype was seen only once. The J gene is TRBJ1-1, the V gene TRBV19; 8 bases are a match to TRBD1. Per germline, CDR1 LNHDA and CDR2 SQIVND (reference sequence). The V segment lost 0 bases and the J segment 7 bases; nucleotides outside the gene matches: 34. The CDR3 totals 24 residues. As DNA, the CDR3 is TGTGCCAGTAGTATAGATCTTATGCCTTGGAGAAACAGGGGGACCTTGGGGCAACACGGTGAAGCTTTCTTT. Amino acids: CASSIDLMPWRNRGTLGQHGEAFF.